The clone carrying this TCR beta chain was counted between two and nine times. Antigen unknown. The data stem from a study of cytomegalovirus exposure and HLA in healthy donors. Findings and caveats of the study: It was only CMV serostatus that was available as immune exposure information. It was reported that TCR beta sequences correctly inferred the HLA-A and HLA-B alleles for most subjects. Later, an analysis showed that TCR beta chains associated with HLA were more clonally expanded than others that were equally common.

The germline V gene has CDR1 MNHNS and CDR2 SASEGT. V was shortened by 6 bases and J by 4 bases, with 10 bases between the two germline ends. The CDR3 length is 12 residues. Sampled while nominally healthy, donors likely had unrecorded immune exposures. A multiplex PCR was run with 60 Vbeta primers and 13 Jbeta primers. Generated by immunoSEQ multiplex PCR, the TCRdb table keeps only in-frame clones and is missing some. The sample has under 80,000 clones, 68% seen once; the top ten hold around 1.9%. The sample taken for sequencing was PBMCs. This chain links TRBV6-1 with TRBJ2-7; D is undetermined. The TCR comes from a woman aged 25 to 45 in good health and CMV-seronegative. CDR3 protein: CASSPQLYEQYF. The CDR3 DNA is TGTGCCAGCAGCCCCCAGTTATACGAGCAGTACTTC.